This TCR beta chain derives from a study of T cells after yellow fever vaccination. Whole-study context: Where fractions had low cell numbers, libraries were prepared from them with the SMART-Seq v4 Ultra Low Input RNA kit. Whole-study results and caveats: Boosting was followed by the reappearance of most primary-vaccination clones (approximately 97% CD4, about 89% CD8).

Concerning this clonotype itself: Its antigen is not known.

Using its own MiXCR run on the 5' RACE reads, TCRdb lists one record per CDR3 protein. The sample gives hundreds of thousands of distinct CDR3 sequences, about 12% of which show up once; about 15% is in the top ten. Between the trimmed V and J ends, which lost 6 bases and 6 bases, there was a span of 15 bases. CDR1 is DFQATT and CDR2 is SNEGSKA in the germline V gene (reference sequence). The CDR3 has 12 residues. Source: PBMCs, taken on the day of the yellow fever booster vaccination. The TCR comes from a man aged 25-45 years who received the YFV17D yellow fever vaccine. V usage is TRBV20-1 and J usage is TRBJ2-7, with a possible D match to TRBD2 (6 bases). The CDR3 loop is CSADGSLREQYF. The CDR3 coding sequence is TGCAGTGCAGACGGGAGTCTTCGCGAGCAGTACTTC.